This T cell receptor beta chain was sequenced in a study of T cell changes during pregnancy in multiple sclerosis. CDR1 and CDR2 from the germline V gene are SGHVS and FQNEAQ. The V and J ends lost 5 bases and 1 base respectively, with 20 bases between them. The CDR3 runs to 17 residues. Profiling relied on immunoSEQ multiplex PCR, and the TCRdb table lists in-frame clones only, not all of them. Seen here are roughly 38,000 clones, more than 75% observed once, and the top ten hold 6.5% to 8.5%. The receptor was derived from a female donor with multiple sclerosis, enrolled in a pregnancy study. This material consisted of CD8+ T cells from peripheral blood mononuclear cells, taken in the third trimester of pregnancy. The rearrangement joins TRBV7-8 to TRBJ1-1; possibly TRBD1 for D (5 bases). The CDR3 region has the DNA TGTGCCAGCAGCCCAATCCGGGGAGGGGAGGGGAACACTGAAGCTTTCTTT. This gives the protein CASSPIRGGEGNTEAFF.